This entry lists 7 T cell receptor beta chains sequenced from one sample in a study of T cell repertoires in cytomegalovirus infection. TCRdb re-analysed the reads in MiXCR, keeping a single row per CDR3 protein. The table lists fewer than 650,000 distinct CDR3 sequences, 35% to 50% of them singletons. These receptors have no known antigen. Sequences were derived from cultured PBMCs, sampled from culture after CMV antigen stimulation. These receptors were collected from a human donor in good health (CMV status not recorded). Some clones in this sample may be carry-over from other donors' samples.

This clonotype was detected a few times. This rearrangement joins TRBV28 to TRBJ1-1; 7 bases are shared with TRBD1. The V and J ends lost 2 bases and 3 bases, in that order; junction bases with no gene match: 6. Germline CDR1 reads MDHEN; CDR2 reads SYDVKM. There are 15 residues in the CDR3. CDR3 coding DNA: TGTGCCAGCAGTTTACAGACAGGGAAGGACACTGAAGCTTTCTTT. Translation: CASSLQTGKDTEAFF.

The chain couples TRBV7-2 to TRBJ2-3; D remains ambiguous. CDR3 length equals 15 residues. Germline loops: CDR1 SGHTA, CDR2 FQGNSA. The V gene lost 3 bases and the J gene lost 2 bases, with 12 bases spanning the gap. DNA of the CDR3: TGTGCCAGCAGCTTGGCCGGTCTGTTCACAGATACGCAGTATTTT. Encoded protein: CASSLAGLFTDTQYF.

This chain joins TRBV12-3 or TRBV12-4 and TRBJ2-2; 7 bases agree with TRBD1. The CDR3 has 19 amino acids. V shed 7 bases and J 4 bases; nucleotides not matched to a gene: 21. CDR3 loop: CASITFSGTAYTATGELFF. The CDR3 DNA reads TGTGCCAGCATCACCTTCTCCGGGACAGCCTACACGGCCACCGGGGAGCTGTTTTTT.

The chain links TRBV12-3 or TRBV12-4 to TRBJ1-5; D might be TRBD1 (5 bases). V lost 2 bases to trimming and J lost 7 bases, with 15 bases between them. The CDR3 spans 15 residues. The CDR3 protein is CASSLSGTVRQPQHF. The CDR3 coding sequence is TGTGCCAGCAGTTTAAGCGGGACGGTTCGGCAGCCCCAGCATTTT.

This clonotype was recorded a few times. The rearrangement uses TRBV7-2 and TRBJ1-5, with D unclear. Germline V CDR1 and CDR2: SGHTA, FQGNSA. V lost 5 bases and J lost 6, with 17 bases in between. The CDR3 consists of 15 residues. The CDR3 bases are TGTGCCAGCAGCGTTACGATGGAAGAGCGTCAGCCCCAGCATTTT. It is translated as CASSVTMEERQPQHF.

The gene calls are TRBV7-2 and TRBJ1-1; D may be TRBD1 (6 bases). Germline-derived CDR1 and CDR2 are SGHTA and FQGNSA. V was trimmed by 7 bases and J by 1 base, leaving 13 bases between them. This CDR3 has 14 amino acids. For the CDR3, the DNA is TGTGCCAGCAACCGCAGGGGAAAGAACACTGAAGCTTTCTTT. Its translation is CASNRRGKNTEAFF.

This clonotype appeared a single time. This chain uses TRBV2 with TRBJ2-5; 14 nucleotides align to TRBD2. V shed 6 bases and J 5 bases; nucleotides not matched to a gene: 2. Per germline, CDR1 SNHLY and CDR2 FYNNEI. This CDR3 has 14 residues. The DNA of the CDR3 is TGTGCCAGCAGGCGGACTAGCGGGGGGGAGACCCAGTACTTC. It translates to CASRRTSGGETQYF.